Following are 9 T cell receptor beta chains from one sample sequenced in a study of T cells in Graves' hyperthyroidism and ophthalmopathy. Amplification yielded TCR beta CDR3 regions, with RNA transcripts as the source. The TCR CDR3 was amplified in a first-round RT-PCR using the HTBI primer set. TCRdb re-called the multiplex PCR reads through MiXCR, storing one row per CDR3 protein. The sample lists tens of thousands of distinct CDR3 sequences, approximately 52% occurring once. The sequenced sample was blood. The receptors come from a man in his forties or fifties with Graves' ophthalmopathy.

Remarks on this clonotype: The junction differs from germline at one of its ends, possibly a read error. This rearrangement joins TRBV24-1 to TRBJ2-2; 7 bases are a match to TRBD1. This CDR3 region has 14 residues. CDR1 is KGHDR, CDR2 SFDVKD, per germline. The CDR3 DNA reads TGTGCCACCAGTGATGCGGCCGGGACAGCCGAGCAGTTTTTT. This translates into CATSDAAGTAEQFF.

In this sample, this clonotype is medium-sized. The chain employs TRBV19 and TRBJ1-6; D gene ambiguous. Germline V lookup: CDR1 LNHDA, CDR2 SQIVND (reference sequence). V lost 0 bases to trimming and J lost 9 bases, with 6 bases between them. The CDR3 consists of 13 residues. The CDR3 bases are TGTGCCAGTAGTATAGATCGGGGTTCACCCCTCCACTTT. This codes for CASSIDRGSPLHF. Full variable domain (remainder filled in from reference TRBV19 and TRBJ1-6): DGGITQSPKYLFRKEGQNVTLSCEQNLNHDAMYWYRQDPGQGLRLIYYSQIVNDFQKGDIAEGYSVSREKKESFPLTVTSAQKNPTAFYLCASSIDRGSPLHFGNGTRLTVT.

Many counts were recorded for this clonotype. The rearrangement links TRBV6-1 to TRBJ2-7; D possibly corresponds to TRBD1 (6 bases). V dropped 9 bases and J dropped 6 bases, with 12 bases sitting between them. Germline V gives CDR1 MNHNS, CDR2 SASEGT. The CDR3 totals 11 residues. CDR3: CASLDSLEQYF. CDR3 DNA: TGTGCCAGTCTGGACAGTCTCGAGCAGTACTTC.

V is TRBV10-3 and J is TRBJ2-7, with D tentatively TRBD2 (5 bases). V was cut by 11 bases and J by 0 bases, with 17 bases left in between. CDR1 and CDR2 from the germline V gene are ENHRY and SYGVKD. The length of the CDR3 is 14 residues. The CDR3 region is CASRSGQSSYEQYF. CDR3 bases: TGTGCCTCGAGGAGCGGTCAGAGCTCCTACGAGCAGTACTTC.

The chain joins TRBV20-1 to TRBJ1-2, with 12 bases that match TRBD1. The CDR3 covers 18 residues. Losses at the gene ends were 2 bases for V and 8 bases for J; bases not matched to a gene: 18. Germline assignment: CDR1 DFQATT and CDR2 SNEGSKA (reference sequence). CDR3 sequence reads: CSARSWGTGGPIGRGYTF. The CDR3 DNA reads TGCAGTGCTAGATCTTGGGGGACAGGGGGCCCAATCGGACGCGGCTACACCTTC.

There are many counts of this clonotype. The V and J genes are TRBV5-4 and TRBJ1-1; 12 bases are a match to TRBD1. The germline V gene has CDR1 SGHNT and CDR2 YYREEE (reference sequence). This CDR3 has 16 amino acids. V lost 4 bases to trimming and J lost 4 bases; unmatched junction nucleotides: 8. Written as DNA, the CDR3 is TGTGCCAGCAGCCCGGGGGGACAGGGGGCCGGCACTGAAGCTTTCTTT. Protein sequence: CASSPGGQGAGTEAFF.

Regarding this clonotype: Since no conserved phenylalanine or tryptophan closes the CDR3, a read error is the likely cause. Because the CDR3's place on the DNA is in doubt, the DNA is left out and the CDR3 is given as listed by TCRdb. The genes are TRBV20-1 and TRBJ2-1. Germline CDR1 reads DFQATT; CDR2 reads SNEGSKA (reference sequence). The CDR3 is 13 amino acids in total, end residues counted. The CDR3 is CSASWLSSYNERT.

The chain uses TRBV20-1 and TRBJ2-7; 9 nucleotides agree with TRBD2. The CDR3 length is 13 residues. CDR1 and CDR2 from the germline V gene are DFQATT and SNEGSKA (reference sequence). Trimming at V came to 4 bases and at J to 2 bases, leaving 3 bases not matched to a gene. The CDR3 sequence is CSAMAGGAYEQYF. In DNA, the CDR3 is TGCAGTGCTATGGCGGGGGGGGCCTACGAGCAGTACTTC.

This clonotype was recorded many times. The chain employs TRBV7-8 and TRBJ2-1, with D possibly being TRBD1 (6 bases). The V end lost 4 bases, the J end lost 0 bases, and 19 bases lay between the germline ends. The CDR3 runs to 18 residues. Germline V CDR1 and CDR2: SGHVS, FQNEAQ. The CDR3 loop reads CASSSSNTRQDSYNEQFF. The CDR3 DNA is TGTGCCAGCAGCTCATCCAACACTCGACAGGACTCCTACAATGAGCAGTTCTTC. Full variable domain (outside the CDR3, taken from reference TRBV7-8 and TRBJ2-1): GAGVSQSPRYKVAKRGQDVALRCDPISGHVSLFWYQQALGQGPEFLTYFQNEAQLDKSGLPSDRFFAERPEGSVSTLKIQRTQQEDSAVYLCASSSSNTRQDSYNEQFFGPGTRLTVL.